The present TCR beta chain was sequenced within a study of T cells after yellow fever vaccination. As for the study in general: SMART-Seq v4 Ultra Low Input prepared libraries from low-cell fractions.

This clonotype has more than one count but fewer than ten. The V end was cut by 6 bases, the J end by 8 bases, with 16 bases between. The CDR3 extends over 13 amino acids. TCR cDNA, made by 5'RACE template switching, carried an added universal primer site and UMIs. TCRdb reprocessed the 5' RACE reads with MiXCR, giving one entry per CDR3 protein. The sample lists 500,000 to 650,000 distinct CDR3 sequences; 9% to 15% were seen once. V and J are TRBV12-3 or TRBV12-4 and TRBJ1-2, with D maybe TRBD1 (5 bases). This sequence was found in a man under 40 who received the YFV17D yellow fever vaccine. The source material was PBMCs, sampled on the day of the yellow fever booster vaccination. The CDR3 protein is CASRETQGSGYTF. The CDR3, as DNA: TGTGCCAGCAGAGAAACCCAGGGTAGCGGCTACACCTTC.